The clone carrying this T cell receptor beta chain appeared a few times. The antigen is unknown. A much larger clone lies one base from this, so it may be a read error. A J-beta primer mix and a sample-barcoded 5' primer were used in a second PCR of roughly 6 to 11 cycles. One entry per CDR3 protein, called by TCRdb with MiXCR from the 5' RACE reads. The profile shows 550,000 to 700,000 distinct CDR3 sequences, 25% to 30% of them singletons. This sample is part of a study of blood T cells in healthy people across ages. General study results and limits: Measured against age, TCR beta diversity per million T cells decreased in a roughly linear manner.

Isolating PBMCs gave at least 6 million of these cells per sample. From germline, CDR1 is SGHRS and CDR2 YFSETQ. The CDR3 sequence is 14 residues long. Trimming took 3 bases from V and 1 from J, leaving 7 bases between them. The chain has TRBV5-1 and TRBJ2-2, with D maybe TRBD1 (6 bases). This clonotype was sampled from an older woman in good health. The sequenced sample consisted of blood. Here the CDR3 DNA reads TGCGCCAGCAGCTGGGGACAGAACACCGGGGAGCTGTTTTTT. This gives the protein CASSWGQNTGELFF.